The 2 T cell receptor beta chains presented below share a single source sample, sequenced in a study of blood T cell repertoires in COVID-19. Sequencing was performed with immunoSEQ multiplex PCR; in TCRdb, only in-frame clones are kept and a portion is missing. The sample has over 25,000 clones, approximately 90% seen once. Sequencing used peripheral blood. The receptors were sampled from a man aged 55 to 70 with acute or convalescent COVID-19.

The rearrangement uses TRBV24-1 and TRBJ2-5, with 11 bases that match TRBD1. The junction had 4 bases not matched to a gene; V was cut back by 9 bases and J by 2 bases. The CDR3 is 14 amino acids. The V gene's germline CDR1 is KGHDR and CDR2 SFDVKD. DNA for the CDR3: TGTGCCACCGGGACAGGGGGAGTACAAGAGACCCAGTACTTC. This translates into CATGTGGVQETQYF.

This clone showed up just once. This chain uses TRBV2 with TRBJ2-5; no reliable D call. Trimming took 1 base from V and 2 from J, leaving 8 bases between them. Germline CDR1 is SNHLY and CDR2 is FYNNEI. This CDR3 is built from 14 residues. The CDR3 reads CASSEVHQQETQYF. CDR3 coding DNA: TGTGCCAGCAGTGAAGTTCACCAGCAAGAGACCCAGTACTTC.